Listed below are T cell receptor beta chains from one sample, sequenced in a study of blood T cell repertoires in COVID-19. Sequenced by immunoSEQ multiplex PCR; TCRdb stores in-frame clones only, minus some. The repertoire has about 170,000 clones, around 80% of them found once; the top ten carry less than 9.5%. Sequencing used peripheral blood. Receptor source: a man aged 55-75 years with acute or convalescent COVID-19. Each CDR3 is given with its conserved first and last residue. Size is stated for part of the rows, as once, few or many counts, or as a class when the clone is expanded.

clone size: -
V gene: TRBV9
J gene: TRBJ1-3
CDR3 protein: CASSPRDRVLGNTIYF

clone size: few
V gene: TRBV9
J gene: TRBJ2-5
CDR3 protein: CASSVQGSQETQYF

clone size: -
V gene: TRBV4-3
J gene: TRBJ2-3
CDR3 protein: CASSQAYLAGGDTDTQYF

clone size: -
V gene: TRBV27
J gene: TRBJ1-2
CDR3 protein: CASSRGGALRYGYTF

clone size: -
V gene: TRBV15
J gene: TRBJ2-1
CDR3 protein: CATSTLTGTSNEQFF

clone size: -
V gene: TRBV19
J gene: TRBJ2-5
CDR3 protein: CASSKGLAGGQETQYF

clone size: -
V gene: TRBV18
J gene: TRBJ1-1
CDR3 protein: CASSPRTGANTEAFF

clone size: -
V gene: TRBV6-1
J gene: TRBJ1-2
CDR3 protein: CASSDGQGVYGYTF

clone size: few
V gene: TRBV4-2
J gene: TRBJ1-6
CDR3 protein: CASSQKDRANSPLHF

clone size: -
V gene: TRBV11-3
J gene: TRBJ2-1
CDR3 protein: CASSPHSAAGEQFF

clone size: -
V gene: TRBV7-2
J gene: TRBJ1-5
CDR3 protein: CASSLAWGGRQPQHF

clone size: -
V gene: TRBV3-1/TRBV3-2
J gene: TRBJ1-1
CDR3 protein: CASSRDIMNTEAFF

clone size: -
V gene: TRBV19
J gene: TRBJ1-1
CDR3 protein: CASRRDRLMGMNTEAFF

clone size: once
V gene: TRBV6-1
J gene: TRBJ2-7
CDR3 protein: CASSEGQPHSSYEQYF

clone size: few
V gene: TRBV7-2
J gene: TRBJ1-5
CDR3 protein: CASSSDRGLGQPQHF

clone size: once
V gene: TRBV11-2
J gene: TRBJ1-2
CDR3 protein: CASSLEQGGYGYTF